What follows is one TCR beta chain and its context. Its antigen is still unknown. The sample belongs to a study of glioma-infiltrating T cells after dendritic cell vaccination. The method was immunoSEQ multiplex PCR; TCRdb's version includes in-frame clones alone and lacks a portion of them. The sample yields tens of thousands of clones, about four fifths seen once. The study's findings and limits: Survival was not directly related to TCR clonality in these patients.

Specified time point: after dendritic cell vaccination, including at tumor progression/relapse. The sequence was obtained from a human donor with glioblastoma. Specimen: blood, collected after dendritic cell vaccination.

This CDR3 is CASSWRQGGTNEKLFF. CDR3 sequence (DNA): TGTGCCAGCAGCTGGAGACAGGGGGGAACTAATGAAAAACTGTTTTTT. This rearrangement joins TRBV5-6 to TRBJ1-4; 9 bases line up with TRBD1. Germline V gene sequence: CDR1 SGHDT, CDR2 YYEEEE. The CDR3 runs 16 residues. V was clipped by 3 bases and J by 1 base; unmatched bases: 4.